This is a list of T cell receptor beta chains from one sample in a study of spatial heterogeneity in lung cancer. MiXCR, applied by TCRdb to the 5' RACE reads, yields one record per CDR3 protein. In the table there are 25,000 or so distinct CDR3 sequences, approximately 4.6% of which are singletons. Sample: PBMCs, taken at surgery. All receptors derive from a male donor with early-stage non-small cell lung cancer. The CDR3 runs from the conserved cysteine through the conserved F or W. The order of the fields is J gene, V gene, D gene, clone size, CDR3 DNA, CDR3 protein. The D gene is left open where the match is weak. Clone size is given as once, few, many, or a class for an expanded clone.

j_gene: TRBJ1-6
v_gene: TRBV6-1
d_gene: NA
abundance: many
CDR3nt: TGTGCCAGCAGTGCCTTTACGGGAGGGAATTCACCCCTCCACTTT
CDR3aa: CASSAFTGGNSPLHF

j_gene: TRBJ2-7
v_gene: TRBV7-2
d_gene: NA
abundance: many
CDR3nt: TGTGCCAGCAGCTTAGATAGCTCAAAGGGGCTCCGCGAGCAGTACTTC
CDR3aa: CASSLDSSKGLREQYF

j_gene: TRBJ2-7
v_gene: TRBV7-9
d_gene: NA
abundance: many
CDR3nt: TGTGCCAGCAGCTTAGCGGCCACGGCTCGAGAGCAGTACTTC
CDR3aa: CASSLAATAREQYF

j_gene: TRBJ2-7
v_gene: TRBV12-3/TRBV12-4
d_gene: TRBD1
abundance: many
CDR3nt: TGTGCCAGCAGCCCGACAGGGGGCTACGAGCAGTACTTC
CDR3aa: CASSPTGGYEQYF

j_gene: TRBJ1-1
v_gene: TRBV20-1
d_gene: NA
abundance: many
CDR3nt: TGCAGTGCTAGCCGTGGGTATAGTACTGAAGCTTTCTTT
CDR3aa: CSASRGYSTEAFF

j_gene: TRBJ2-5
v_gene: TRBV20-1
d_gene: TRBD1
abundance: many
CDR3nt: TGCAGTGTCGATCGAAGGGGGCGATCGGAGACCCAGTACTTC
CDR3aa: CSVDRRGRSETQYF

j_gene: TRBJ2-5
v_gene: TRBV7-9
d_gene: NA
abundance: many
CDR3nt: TGTGCCAGCAGCCCACCCCTTCGACAGACCACCAAAGAGACCCAGTACTTC
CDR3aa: CASSPPLRQTTKETQYF

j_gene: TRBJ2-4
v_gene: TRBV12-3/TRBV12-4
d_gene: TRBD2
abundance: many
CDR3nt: TGTGCCAGCAGCCCCGAGCGGGGGGACGCCAAAAACATTCAGTACTTC
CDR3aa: CASSPERGDAKNIQYF

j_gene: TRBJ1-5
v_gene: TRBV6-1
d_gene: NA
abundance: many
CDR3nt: TGTGCCAGCAATTCTGTCAGGGGAATTCAGCCCCAGCATTTT
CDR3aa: CASNSVRGIQPQHF

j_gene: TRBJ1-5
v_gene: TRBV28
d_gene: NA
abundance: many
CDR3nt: TGTGCCAGCAGTCAAAGCAATCAGCCCCAGCATTTT
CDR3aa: CASSQSNQPQHF

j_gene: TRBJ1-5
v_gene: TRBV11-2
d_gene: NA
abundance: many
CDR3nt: TGTGCCAGCAGCCATAACTCGGCTAGCAATCAGCCCCAGCATTTT
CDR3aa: CASSHNSASNQPQHF